This T cell receptor beta chain was identified during a study of cytomegalovirus exposure and HLA in healthy donors (dated by TCRdb to the late 2010s). At the level of the whole study: An earlier analysis of approximately 640 of the donors reported 250 to 300 Gb of sequence data and 117 million unique TCR beta sequences from approximately 180 million T cells. A later genetic analysis took genome-wide SNP genotypes for about 55% of the 666 donors and used that subset as a discovery cohort. A later analysis re-examined previously published TCR beta repertoires from over 500 donors and added high-resolution HLA genotyping to investigate patterns of TCR occurrence. An early release that covered about 600 HLA-typed donors contained around 300 gigabases of sequencing data and 85 million to 100 million unique TCR sequences. High-throughput TCR immunosequencing, statistical association of individual TCRs with disease status, and machine learning were combined to predict cytomegalovirus infection status. Among 398 genotyped donors of the cohort, an average of about 240,000 unique TCR beta nucleotide sequences were sequenced per donor, 15% to 20% of them non-productive. Alongside the repertoire data, information on donor age, sex, ethnicity and CMV serostatus was compiled. The study used immunosequencing to profile the T cell repertoires of about 670 subjects and linked those repertoires to cytomegalovirus serostatus. The number of typed donors differed by locus: about 629-630 for A, B, C, DRB1 and DQB1; 500 to 550 for DQA1; roughly 600 for DPA1; and about 470 for DPB1. An earlier analysis of around 540 of the donors applied high-throughput TCR beta sequencing to assess whether each TCR beta V gene segment acted as functional or pseudogenic. Rather than drawing on any new phenotypic data, the later analysis identified candidate immune exposures from TCR beta sequences and the way those sequences occurred across donors. Every repertoire in the discovery cohort had been generated on one and the same sequencing platform. Of the 300 to 450 genotyped donors, 81% fell in the genetic ancestry cluster associated with self-reported Caucasian donors. The study was designed to test whether signatures of past pathogen exposure could be identified by cataloging public T cell receptors. Along with the approximately 700-subject first cohort, a separate validation cohort of 120 different subjects was used. About 5 DR-DQ haplotypes were handled as single units for association and clustering, since linkage in the cohort was strong. HLA typing included class I and class II loci at four-digit resolution. Paper-wide results and their limitations: Sequencing depth was assumed to be roughly uniform across donors in the presence/absence analyses, though that assumption may not hold. Some IMGT-functional V segments, including TRBV6-2 and TRBV6-3, could not be told apart with the 87-base-pair reads, so those segments were excluded. When HLA alleles, especially DR and DQ, strongly co-occurred, TCR associations were difficult to assign to individual alleles. Because HLA typing was unavailable for some donors at each locus, only the typed subset was used in association tests. Most TCR sequences were observed very rarely across donors, whereas some public TCRs were present in many individuals. An association between a missense DCLRE1C variant and V-gene and J-gene trimming of TCR beta chains was found in a later genetic analysis and replicated in an independent cohort. In vitro tests confirmed that a few of the cytomegalovirus-associated TCR beta chains recognize cytomegalovirus antigens. The classifier was reported to diagnose cytomegalovirus status with high specificity and sensitivity in both the original and validation cohorts. According to a later analysis, most CMV-associated TCR beta chains appeared to be HLA-restricted, and the HLA associations seemed to be driven largely by CMV exposure. Linkage disequilibrium might explain the correlated functional status among segregating V segments, but an unknown experimental factor could not be ruled out. At a false discovery rate of 0.05, a later analysis linked 15,000 to 20,000 TCR beta sequences to specific HLA alleles. According to a later analysis, TCR association rates differed among HLA loci, with DRB1 alleles showing the most associated TCRs and HLA-C alleles showing the fewest. Several of the top co-occurrence clusters appeared to be linked to parvovirus B19, influenza, CMV and Epstein-Barr virus, according to a later analysis. A group of highly shared sequence variants was considered likely to be a technical artifact of the sequencing pipeline. The authors suggested that the approach could potentially be extended to other disease states and immunological phenotypes. In an earlier analysis of fewer than 750 of the donors, most TCR beta V segments were observed in productive rearrangements about 90% or about 30% of the time, broadly matching IMGT annotations. Because counts were too low, around 18 rarely observed V segments, including chromosome 9 orphons, were left out of the earlier analysis of about 500 of the donors. A later genetic analysis reported fewer N-insertions in productive TCRs among donors in an Asian-associated ancestry cluster than the approximately 670-donor mean. In a later analysis, HLA-associated TCR beta chains showed more clonal expansion and lower generation probabilities than non-associated chains that were equally common. In this cohort, only TCR beta chains were sequenced, and detectable features were limited by the absence of alpha or paired-chain data. A total of roughly 160 TCR beta chains were listed by the study as associated with cytomegalovirus. A further reported finding was that TCR beta sequences accurately predicted the HLA-A and HLA-B alleles for most subjects in the first cohort. CMV serostatus was the only immune exposure information available for the cohort.

Library creation used the immunoSEQ multiplex PCR assay. For the multiplex PCR, a mixture combining 60 forward primers for TCR Vbeta segments and 13 reverse primers for TCR Jbeta segments was used. Amplification of the CDR3 region of rearranged TCR beta genes was performed with a multiplex PCR assay on genomic DNA. Amplified TCR beta libraries were sequenced as 87-base-pair reads on the Illumina HiSeq System. In the authors' own workflow: In a later analysis, about 80 million unique TCR beta chains were counted across the roughly 670 repertoires, and approximately 11 million of these chains were shared by at least two donors. Raw reads were error-corrected and collapsed into unique sequences by a nearest-neighbor algorithm in which closely related sequences were merged to remove PCR and sequencing errors. Alignment of CDR3 sequences to IMGT reference sequences was used to assign V, D and J gene segments. For a sequence to be retained, a match of at least six nucleotides to both a V gene segment and a J gene segment was required. A rearrangement counted as productive if the CDR3 had no stop codons and remained in frame with V and J, and every other rearrangement counted as non-productive. Following IMGT convention, CDR3 was defined as the stretch from the second conserved V-encoded cysteine to the conserved J-encoded phenylalanine. Sequences without an unambiguous match to a single V gene segment were excluded from the earlier analysis of a few hundred of the donors. An earlier analysis of 500 to 700 of the donors classified V segments as functional when productive rearrangements were above 56.7% and as segregating when the standard deviation between donors was above 5%. A statistical classification framework was built to diagnose cytomegalovirus status from the catalog of TCR beta chain sequences. In a later analysis, V and J genes were assigned by comparing TCR nucleotide sequences against IMGT/GENE-DB human TR gene sequences. Using the TCRdist pipeline, a later analysis assigned CDR3 sequences along with most-parsimonious VDJ recombination scenarios. In a later analysis, each TCR beta chain was defined by its CDR3 amino acid sequence together with its V-gene family, and reads without a unique V-gene family were excluded. In a later analysis, around 600 highly shared, low-generation-probability nucleotide sequences were removed to address suspected cross-contamination and a sequencing artifact. In a later analysis, a clonal expansion index was calculated for each public chain from normalized within-repertoire ranks of inferred template counts. Generation probabilities in a later analysis came from a VDJ recombination model fitted to out-of-frame rearrangements, and those results were checked against IGoR. Hypergeometric tests were used in a later analysis to score TCR-TCR, TCR-HLA and TCR-CMV co-occurrence, with a repertoire-size bias correction applied to the TCR pairs. In a later analysis, false discovery rates were estimated by permuting HLA or CMV assignments 20 times. In a later analysis, co-occurring TCRs were grouped with DBSCAN, and TCRdist sequence similarity was added when clustering was performed within HLA-allele-positive subsets. Repertoires with fewer than 30,000 or more than 120,000 public chains were left out of co-occurrence clustering, as were a handful of repertoires with anomalous nucleotide sharing. TCRdb provides this immuneACCESS table in a form limited to in-frame rearrangements. Some clones are lacking; in checked studies, under half of them reflect an unresolved V gene, and why the rest are absent is not known. V and J calls and clone size are copied from that table; D and trimming were computed from the DNA. This sample has some 150,000 clones in its table, and about 80% of those were observed once. The top ten clones comprise 1.9% of the sample.

As encoded in the germline V gene, CDR1 is SGHNT while CDR2 is YENEEA. Inclusive of the bounding cysteine and phenylalanine, the CDR3 is 9 residues long. Only the CDR3 part of the read is kept: 27 bases, read in frame from the first base. Notes on this clone: The target of this receptor is not known. One end of the junction does not line up with germline, which may come from a read error.

In total, fewer than 750 healthy bone marrow donors made up the cohort. All cohort members were sampled while nominally healthy, although unrecorded immune exposures were likely present. The donor tested CMV seronegative and was one of the 352 seronegative cohort members. A peripheral blood sample was provided by each donor, and peripheral blood mononuclear cells were used for TCR beta sequencing. Genomic DNA was extracted from the blood cell samples with the Qiagen DNeasy Blood Extraction Kit. The V and J genes are TRBV11-3 and TRBJ2-7; the D segment cannot be called with confidence. The sequence derives from a woman aged 40 to 50 in good health and CMV-seronegative. Sequenced: PBMCs. Here the CDR3 is given as CASSIPAAF. Read as DNA, the sequence is TGTGCCAGCAGCATACCCGCGGCCTTC.